The present TCR beta chain was sequenced within a study of identical twins. Study-wide findings and caveats: Memory repertoires lacked the insertion deficit that abundant cord blood beta clonotypes showed. Models underestimated out-of-frame TCR alpha sharing in monozygotic twins. It was cross-sectional statistical analysis, not following the same donors, that the conclusions relied on.

Donors were all healthy Caucasians. TCRdb ran MiXCR on the 5' RACE reads and lists one entry per CDR3 protein. The sample holds roughly 710,000 distinct CDR3 sequences, less than 7% seen once. At least ten counts were recorded for this clonotype. The target antigen is unknown. The CDR3 has 14 residues. Unmatched junction bases numbered 4, after V lost 2 bases and J lost 8 bases. Sequenced: naive T cells sorted from blood. The source of this sequence is a man younger than 35 in good health. The genes are TRBV12-3 or TRBV12-4 and TRBJ2-1; 9 bases are shared with TRBD2. CDR3 coding DNA: TGTGCCAGCAGTTTAAGCGGGAGGAGGCATGAGCAGTTCTTC. Its translation is CASSLSGRRHEQFF.